The clone carrying this T cell receptor beta chain was observed a handful of times. Its antigen is not identified. This CDR3 spans 14 amino acids. Germline V gene lookup returns CDR1 DFQATT and CDR2 SNEGSKA (reference sequence). The V segment lost 3 bases and the J segment 1 base; nucleotides outside the gene matches: 4. The data were taken from a study of identical twins. Findings and caveats of the study: Recombination models fit unrelated individuals' TCR alpha sharing but underestimated twins'.

Carrying unique molecular identifiers, the cDNA also gained a universal primer site through template switching. Using its own MiXCR run on the 5' RACE reads, TCRdb lists one record per CDR3 protein. The sample carries 500,000 to 600,000 distinct CDR3 sequences, less than 25% recorded once. These data were also reused for a study on T cells expressing NK-cell markers. That source reports: The leading position in the CD3+CD56-NKG2C+ fraction of four donors also went to these clonotypes. Expanded NKG2C+ T cell clones were not confirmed as HCMV-specific.

Sequencing was done on a sample of CD4+ T cells sorted from blood. This clonotype originated in a woman between 18 and 30 years old in good health. The V gene is TRBV20-1, the J gene TRBJ2-5, with 8 bases lining up with TRBD2. For the CDR3, the DNA is TGCAGTGCTAGTCGGCGGGGGGTCCAAGAGACCCAGTACTTC. The encoded protein is CSASRRGVQETQYF.